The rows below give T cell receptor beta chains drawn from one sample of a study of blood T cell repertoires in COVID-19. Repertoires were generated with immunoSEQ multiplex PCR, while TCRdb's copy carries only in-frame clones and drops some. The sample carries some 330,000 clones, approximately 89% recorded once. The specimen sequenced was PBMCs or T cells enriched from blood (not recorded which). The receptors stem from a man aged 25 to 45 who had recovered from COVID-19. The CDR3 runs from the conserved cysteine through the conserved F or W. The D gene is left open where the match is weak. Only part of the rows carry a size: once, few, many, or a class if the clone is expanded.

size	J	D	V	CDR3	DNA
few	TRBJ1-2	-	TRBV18	CASSPSTQGTYGYTF	TGTGCCAGCTCACCAAGTACCCAGGGGACCTATGGCTACACCTTC
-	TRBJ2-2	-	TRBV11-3	CASSSRLDTGELFF	TGTGCCAGCAGCTCGAGGTTGGATACCGGGGAGCTGTTTTTT
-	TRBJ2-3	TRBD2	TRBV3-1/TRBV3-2	CASSGLAGGADTQYF	TGTGCCAGCAGCGGACTAGCGGGGGGGGCAGATACGCAGTATTTT
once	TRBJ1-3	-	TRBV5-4	CASSPYLQGSGNTIYF	TGTGCCAGCAGCCCCTATTTGCAGGGGTCCGGAAACACCATATATTTT
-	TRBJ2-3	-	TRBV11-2	CASSRLGSTDTQYF	TGTGCCAGCAGCCGTCTAGGTTCCACAGATACGCAGTATTTT
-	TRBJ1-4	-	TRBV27	CASSLAGGNEKLFF	TGTGCCAGCAGTTTAGCGGGGGGTAATGAAAAACTGTTTTTT
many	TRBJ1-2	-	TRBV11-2	CASSLDQGGRVDGYTF	TGTGCCAGCAGCTTAGATCAAGGGGGAAGGGTCGATGGCTACACCTTC
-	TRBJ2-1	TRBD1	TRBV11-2	CASSFDRANEQFF	TGTGCCAGCAGCTTCGACAGGGCGAATGAGCAGTTCTTC
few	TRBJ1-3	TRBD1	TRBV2	CASREQGATFSGNTIYF	TGTGCCAGCAGGGAACAGGGGGCCACGTTCTCTGGAAACACCATATATTTT
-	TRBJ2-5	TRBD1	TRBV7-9	CASSSGDSLQETQYF	TGTGCCAGCAGCTCAGGGGACAGTCTGCAAGAGACCCAGTACTTC
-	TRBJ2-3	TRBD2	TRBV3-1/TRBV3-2	CASSQSTSGGTDTQYF	TGTGCCAGCAGCCAATCTACTAGCGGGGGCACAGATACGCAGTATTTT
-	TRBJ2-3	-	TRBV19	CASSIGRGVAVTQYF	TGTGCCAGTAGTATAGGTCGCGGGGTAGCTGTTACGCAGTATTTT
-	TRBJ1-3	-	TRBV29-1	CSYSGYPSGNTIYF	TGCAGCTATTCAGGGTACCCCTCTGGAAACACCATATATTTT
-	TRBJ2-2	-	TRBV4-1	CASSPAIRGTGELFF	TGCGCCAGCAGCCCGGCTATCAGGGGCACCGGGGAGCTGTTTTTT
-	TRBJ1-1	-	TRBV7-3	CASSLNPPGGSVAFF	TGTGCCAGCAGCTTAAACCCCCCGGGGGGTAGTGTAGCTTTCTTT
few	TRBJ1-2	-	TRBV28	CASGAAYGYTF	TGTGCCAGTGGGGCTGCCTATGGCTACACCTTC
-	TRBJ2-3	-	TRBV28	CASSLAETTYTDTQYF	TGTGCCAGCAGTTTAGCCGAGACGACTTACACAGATACGCAGTATTTT
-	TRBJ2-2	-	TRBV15	CATSRDSGPGELFF	TGTGCCACCAGCAGAGATTCAGGGCCCGGGGAGCTGTTTTTT
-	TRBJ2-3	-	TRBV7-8	CASSLGSSLGLFTDTQYF	TGTGCCAGCAGCTTAGGGAGCTCTTTAGGACTATTTACAGATACGCAGTATTTT
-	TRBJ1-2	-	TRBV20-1	CSAKGYGYTF	TGCAGTGCTAAGGGGTATGGCTACACCTTC
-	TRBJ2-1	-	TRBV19	CASSIGRGNEQFF	TGTGCCAGTAGTATAGGGAGAGGAAATGAGCAGTTCTTC
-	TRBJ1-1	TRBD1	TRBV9	CASSVLDRGVAEAFF	TGTGCCAGCAGCGTATTGGACAGGGGGGTGGCTGAAGCTTTCTTT
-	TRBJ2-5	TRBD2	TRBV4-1	CASSQDGLAGETQYF	TGCGCCAGCAGCCAAGATGGGCTAGCGGGTGAGACCCAGTACTTC
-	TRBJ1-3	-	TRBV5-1	CAVPGTPGNTIYF	TGCGCCGTCCCGGGGACACCTGGAAACACCATATATTTT
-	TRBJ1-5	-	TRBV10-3	CAISESYPGGNQPQHF	TGTGCCATCAGTGAGTCGTACCCAGGGGGCAATCAGCCCCAGCATTTT
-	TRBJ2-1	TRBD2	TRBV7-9	CASSRGLAGSYNEQFF	TGTGCCAGCAGCCGCGGACTAGCGGGCTCCTACAATGAGCAGTTCTTC
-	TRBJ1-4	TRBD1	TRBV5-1	CASSRGQGAGGEKLFF	TGCGCCAGCAGCCGGGGACAGGGGGCAGGAGGTGAAAAACTGTTTTTT
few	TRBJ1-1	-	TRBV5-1	CASSLDIGRNTEAFF	TGCGCCAGCAGCTTGGATATAGGGAGAAACACTGAAGCTTTCTTT
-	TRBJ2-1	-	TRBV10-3	CAISESAGSSYNEQFF	TGTGCCATCAGTGAGTCGGCTGGGAGCTCCTACAATGAGCAGTTCTTC
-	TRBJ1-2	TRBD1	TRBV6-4	CASSDGGQGFYGYTF	TGTGCCAGCAGTGACGGGGGACAGGGCTTCTATGGCTACACCTTC
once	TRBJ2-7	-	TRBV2	CASISGQVFSYEQYF	TGTGCCAGCATCTCAGGGCAGGTCTTCTCCTACGAGCAGTACTTC
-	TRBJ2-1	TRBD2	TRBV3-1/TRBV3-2	CASSQDLLAGGTEQFF	TGTGCCAGCAGCCAAGACCTACTAGCGGGGGGGACAGAGCAGTTCTTC
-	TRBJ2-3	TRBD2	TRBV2	CASSAAGGPGDTQYF	TGTGCCAGCAGTGCGGCGGGGGGCCCTGGAGATACGCAGTATTTT
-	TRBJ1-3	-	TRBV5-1	CASSLAFGGGSGNTIYF	TGCGCCAGCAGCTTGGCCTTCGGCGGAGGCTCTGGAAACACCATATATTTT
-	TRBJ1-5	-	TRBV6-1	CASSEATGPFQPQHF	TGTGCCAGCAGTGAAGCAACAGGGCCTTTCCAGCCCCAGCATTTT
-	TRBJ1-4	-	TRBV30	CAWSPPPTLGANEKLFF	TGTGCCTGGAGCCCTCCCCCCACACTAGGAGCTAATGAAAAACTGTTTTTT
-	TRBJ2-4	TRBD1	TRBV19	CATRRDRSKNIQYF	TGTGCCACCCGCCGGGACAGAAGCAAAAACATTCAGTACTTC
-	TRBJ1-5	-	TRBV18	CASSPIREELHQPQHF	TGTGCCAGCTCCCCAATCCGGGAGGAGCTCCATCAGCCCCAGCATTTT
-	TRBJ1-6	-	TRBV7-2	CASSLDLYRDNSPLHF	TGTGCCAGCAGCTTAGATCTCTATCGGGATAATTCACCCCTCCACTTT
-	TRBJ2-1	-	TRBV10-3	CAISERLRGKNEQFF	TGTGCCATCAGTGAGCGACTCCGGGGAAAAAATGAGCAGTTCTTC
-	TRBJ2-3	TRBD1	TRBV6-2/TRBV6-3	CASSDPGQASDTQYF	TGTGCCAGCAGCGATCCGGGACAGGCATCAGATACGCAGTATTTT
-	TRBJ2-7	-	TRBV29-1	CSVDAQGEQYF	TGCAGCGTTGATGCGCAGGGCGAGCAGTACTTC
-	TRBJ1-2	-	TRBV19	CASSMYLAYGYTF	TGTGCCAGTAGTATGTATCTGGCCTATGGCTACACCTTC
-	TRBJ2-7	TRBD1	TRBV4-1	CASSQDLDRIVVYEQYF	TGCGCCAGCAGCCAAGATCTGGACAGGATCGTAGTCTACGAGCAGTACTTC
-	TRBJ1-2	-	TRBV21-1	CASTSQVLPSGYGYTF	TGTGCCAGCACCTCCCAAGTCCTGCCGTCGGGCTATGGCTACACCTTC
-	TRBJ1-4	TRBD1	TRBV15	CATSTRQGLIEKLFF	TGTGCCACCAGTACTAGACAGGGGTTGATTGAAAAACTGTTTTTT
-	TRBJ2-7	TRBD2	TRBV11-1	CASSLSGGLYEQYF	TGTGCCAGCAGCTTAAGCGGGGGCCTGTACGAGCAGTACTTC
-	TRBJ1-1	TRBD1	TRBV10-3	CAISVDRGNTEAFF	TGTGCCATCAGTGTGGACAGGGGGAACACTGAAGCTTTCTTT
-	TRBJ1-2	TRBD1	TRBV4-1	CASSQEMQGGGYTF	TGCGCCAGCAGCCAAGAGATGCAGGGGGGCGGCTACACCTTC
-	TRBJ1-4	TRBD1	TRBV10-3	CAIRSGQGDEKLFF	TGTGCCATCAGATCGGGACAGGGAGATGAAAAACTGTTTTTT
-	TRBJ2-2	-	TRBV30	CAWSVLGGDTGELFF	TGTGCCTGGAGTGTACTAGGCGGGGACACCGGGGAGCTGTTTTTT
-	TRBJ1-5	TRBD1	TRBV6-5	CASRYRGRPQHF	TGTGCCAGCAGATACAGGGGTAGGCCCCAGCATTTT
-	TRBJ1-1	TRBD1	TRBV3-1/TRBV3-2	CASSPTDRELNTEAFF	TGTGCCAGCAGCCCGACCGACAGGGAACTAAACACTGAAGCTTTCTTT
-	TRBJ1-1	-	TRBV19	CASTLDGEYTEAFF	TGTGCCAGTACCTTGGACGGGGAGTACACTGAAGCTTTCTTT
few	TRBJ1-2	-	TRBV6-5	CASSYGAYYGYTF	TGTGCCAGCAGTTACGGGGCTTACTATGGCTACACCTTC